One sample yielded the 4 T cell receptor beta chains listed below, sequenced in a study of early T cells in non-severe SARS-CoV-2 infection. TCRdb called the 5' RACE reads again in MiXCR, with one record for every CDR3 protein. This table holds 70,000 or so distinct CDR3 sequences, approximately 12% found once. Sample: whole blood. Receptors were obtained from an adult who was a healthcare worker with PCR-confirmed SARS-CoV-2 infection or an uninfected control (not recorded which).

In this sample, this clonotype turned up many times. V is TRBV12-3 or TRBV12-4 and J is TRBJ2-1; 11 nucleotides line up with TRBD1. The V segment lost 5 bases and the J segment 8 bases; nucleotides outside the gene matches: 8. The CDR3 is 15 amino acids. The CDR3 loop reads CASSPNGQGADEQFF. CDR3 DNA: TGTGCCAGCAGTCCGAATGGACAGGGGGCCGATGAGCAGTTCTTC.

The sample holds many counts of this clonotype. The rearrangement joins TRBV29-1 to TRBJ1-5; D may be TRBD1 (5 bases). Germline V lookup: CDR1 SQVTM, CDR2 ANQGSEA. CDR3 size: 12 residues. V lost 4 bases to trimming and J lost 6 bases, with 10 bases between them. CDR3 sequence reads: CSVGRTSQPQHF. The CDR3 DNA follows: TGCAGCGTTGGACGGACAAGTCAGCCCCAGCATTTT.

This clonotype was recorded at least ten times. The gene calls are TRBV6-2 or TRBV6-3 and TRBJ2-3, with 7 nucleotides matching TRBD2. Per the germline V gene, CDR1 is MNHEY and CDR2 is SVGEGT. The CDR3 is 16 amino acids. Trimming removed 5 bases from V and 6 bases from J; junction bases left unmatched: 14. The CDR3 coding sequence is TGTGCCAGCAGTGCGCCAAGCGGGGATCTAACGGATACGCAGTATTTT. As protein: CASSAPSGDLTDTQYF.

This clonotype was recorded many times. The chain couples TRBV2 to TRBJ2-3; 11 nucleotides match TRBD2. The V gene's germline CDR1 is SNHLY and CDR2 FYNNEI. The CDR3 consists of 14 residues. J lost 5 bases, V lost 6 bases, and 4 bases had no gene match. CDR3 region: CASRILAGVDTQYF. The CDR3 region has the DNA TGTGCCAGCAGAATACTAGCGGGGGTAGATACGCAGTATTTT. The full variable domain, with the rest looked up from reference TRBV2 and TRBJ2-3, is EPEVTQTPSHQVTQMGQEVILRCVPISNHLYFYWYRQILGQKVEFLVSFYNNEISEKSEIFDDQFSVERPDGSNFTLKIRSTKLEDSAMYFCASRILAGVDTQYFGPGTRLTVL.